This record covers a single T cell receptor (beta chain). Control samples were healthy donors' buffy coats. Sequencing used immunoSEQ multiplex PCR; TCRdb keeps in-frame clones, though not all of them. The sample carries fewer than 40,000 clones, around 76% recorded once. Per germline, CDR1 GTSNPN and CDR2 SVGIG (reference sequence). V was pared by 2 bases and J by 1 base, with 5 bases of the junction left unmatched. The CDR3 contains 15 residues. The sample belongs to a study of STAT5B mutations in CD4+ large granular lymphocyte leukemia. This TCR derives from a human donor in good health. Material: CD4+ T cells from blood buffy coats. The chain recombines TRBV30 with TRBJ1-5; TRBD1 matches 7 bases. The CDR3 is CAWSTGTVSNQPQHF. The CDR3 DNA is TGTGCCTGGAGTACCGGGACAGTAAGCAATCAGCCCCAGCATTTT.